The 8 T cell receptor beta chains presented below share a single source sample, sequenced in a study of human T cells and chemical hapten exposure. Time point reported: pre-sensitization, week 0. Documented treatment: therapeutic diphenylcyclopropenone sensitization with weekly scalp DPC. TCRdb called the RACE reads again in MiXCR, with one record for every CDR3 protein. The sample yields roughly 120,000 distinct CDR3 sequences, approximately 15% seen once. This sample comprised whole blood, obtained in connection with sensitization to the hapten diphenylcyclopropenone (DPC). Receptors were obtained from a woman under 30 with alopecia areata. Some clones in this sample may be carry-over from other donors' samples.

The sample holds a few counts of this clonotype. This rearrangement joins TRBV18 to TRBJ2-7; D unresolved. With 4 bases removed from V and 1 base from J, the gap between germline ends came to 8 bases. CDR1 is KGHSH and CDR2 is LQKENI in the germline V gene. The CDR3 is made up of 13 amino acids. For the CDR3, the DNA is TGTGCCAGCTCACTCGACGGTTCCTACGAGCAGTACTTC. It yields the protein CASSLDGSYEQYF.

V and J are TRBV4-1 and TRBJ2-7; D gene uncertain. The germline CDR1 and CDR2 sequences are MGHRA and YSYEKL. Trimming pared 4 bases from V and 5 bases from J, leaving 15 bases between. The CDR3 sequence is 14 residues long. CDR3 nucleotide sequence: TGCGCCAGCAGCCTCAGTCCTCACGAGCACGAGCAGTACTTC. Translation: CASSLSPHEHEQYF.

This clonotype has a handful of counts. Here the CDR3 DNA reads TGTGCCAGCAGTCCCGGGACTAGCGGGAGCCGGGAGACCCAGTACTTC. This sequence encodes CASSPGTSGSRETQYF. The chain is built from TRBV6-5 and TRBJ2-5, with 14 bases matching TRBD2. The V gene end was trimmed by 5 bases and the J gene end by 5 bases; junction bases not matched to a gene: 7. CDR3 length: 16 amino acids. Germline V lookup: CDR1 MNHEY, CDR2 SVGAGI.

This chain uses TRBV6-2 or TRBV6-3 with TRBJ2-5; 7 bases align to TRBD2. CDR3 length: 13 amino acids. Germline V CDR1 and CDR2: MNHEY, SVGEGT. After removal of 8 bases from V and 3 bases from J, the junction contained 6 bases not matched to a gene. The DNA of the CDR3 is TGTGCCAGCCGTGCGGCGGGGGAAGAGACCCAGTACTTC. Protein sequence: CASRAAGEETQYF.

This clonotype appeared a few times. The CDR3 loop is CASSQEFLLKPYEQYF. CDR3 DNA: TGTGCCAGCAGCCAAGAGTTCCTACTAAAACCCTACGAGCAGTACTTC. The rearrangement uses TRBV4-2 and TRBJ2-7; D gene ambiguous. Between the trimmed V and J ends, which lost 0 bases and 2 bases, there was a span of 14 bases. The germline V gene encodes CDR1 LGHNA and CDR2 YNFKEQ. The CDR3 is made up of 16 amino acids.

The rearrangement links TRBV14 to TRBJ2-7; D tentatively reads TRBD1 or TRBD2 (5 bases each). CDR1 is SGHDN and CDR2 is FVKESK in the germline V gene. Trimming removed 4 bases from V and 3 bases from J, with 16 bases in between. This CDR3 region has 15 residues. CDR3 coding DNA: TGTGCCAGCAGCCCAGGTGGGGGTTTCGTCTACGAGCAGTACTTC. This sequence encodes CASSPGGGFVYEQYF.

This clonotype was counted ten times or more. The chain uses TRBV5-1 and TRBJ1-2, with TRBD1 matching 7 bases. The germline CDR1 and CDR2 sequences are SGHRS and YFSETQ. V lost 2 bases to trimming and J lost 1 base; unmatched junction nucleotides: 2. The CDR3 is 14 residues long. The CDR3 reads CASSLDRDNYGYTF. CDR3 in DNA: TGCGCCAGCAGCTTAGACAGGGATAACTATGGCTACACCTTC. The whole variable domain, remainder taken from reference TRBV5-1 and TRBJ1-2, is KAGVTQTPRYLIKTRGQQVTLSCSPISGHRSVSWYQQTPGQGLQFLFEYFSETQRNKGNFPGRFSGRQFSNSRSEMNVSTLELGDSALYLCASSLDRDNYGYTFGSGTRLTVV.

This clonotype was detected ten times or more. The chain is built from TRBV4-3 and TRBJ1-1; D is ambiguous. Deletions cut 4 bases from V and 3 bases from J, with 9 bases between. The CDR3 is made up of 13 amino acids. Germline loops: CDR1 LGHNA, CDR2 YSLEER. CDR3 protein: CASSLRRDTEAFF. The CDR3 DNA reads as TGCGCCAGCAGCCTACGCCGGGACACTGAAGCTTTCTTT.